This entry lists 23 T cell receptor beta chains sequenced from one sample in a study of shared clonotypes between healthy human individuals. Profiled with immunoSEQ multiplex PCR; TCRdb holds only in-frame clones, not every one. The sample has under 1,900,000 clones; approximately 98.5% are singletons. The sequenced sample consisted of naive CD4+ T cells sorted from blood. As for subset: CD45RA+ positively selected. These receptors were collected from a man aged 25-45 years in good health.

The CDR3 DNA reads as TGTGCCAGCTCACATCCACTCGGAAAAAGGGCCGTTCGCAATCAGCCCCAGCATTTT. Protein: CASSHPLGKRAVRNQPQHF. The chain combines TRBV18 with TRBJ1-5, with unresolved D. Per germline, CDR1 KGHSH and CDR2 LQKENI. V shed 4 bases and J shed 2 bases, with 24 bases lying between them. CDR3 length: 19 amino acids.

The V call is TRBV28, the J call TRBJ2-2; a weak D match, TRBD2 (6 bases). Trimming shortened V by 2 bases and J by 2 bases, and 27 bases separated the two germline ends. Looked up from germline, CDR1 is MDHEN and CDR2 is SYDVKM. The CDR3 runs to 21 residues. The CDR3 region is CASSLTYRTRRVEKNTGELFF. The CDR3 nucleotides are TGTGCCAGCAGTTTAACTTATCGGACTCGGAGGGTGGAAAAAAACACCGGGGAGCTGTTTTTT.

This chain links TRBV7-7 with TRBJ2-5; no definite D call. The germline V gene encodes CDR1 SSHAT and CDR2 FNYEAQ (reference sequence). V shed 5 bases and J shed 4 bases, with 11 bases lying between them. The CDR3 spans 13 residues. DNA for the CDR3: TGTGCCAGCAGCACCACAATGGGAGAGACCCAGTACTTC. Residues: CASSTTMGETQYF.

The V gene is TRBV11-2, the J gene TRBJ2-7, with a tentative D call TRBD2 (5 bases). There are 15 residues in the CDR3. The V end lost 4 bases, the J end lost 3 bases, and 16 bases lay between the germline ends. CDR1 SGHAT and CDR2 FQNNGV come from the germline V gene. The DNA for the CDR3 is TGTGCCAGCAGCTCACCCGGCGAGGGAAACTACGAGCAGTACTTC. It specifies CASSSPGEGNYEQYF.

The chain recombines TRBV4-1 with TRBJ2-5; D remains unclear. The CDR3 extends over 16 amino acids. Germline assignment: CDR1 MGHRA and CDR2 YSYEKL. V lost 0 bases to trimming and J lost 0 bases, with 11 bases between them. CDR3 DNA: TGCGCCAGCAGCCAAGATCAGCGTCCGTACCAAGAGACCCAGTACTTC. It yields the protein CASSQDQRPYQETQYF.

V is TRBV4-3 and J is TRBJ2-1, with D hard to call. Between the trimmed V and J ends, which lost 0 bases and 9 bases, there was a span of 15 bases. The CDR3 length is 15 residues. Germline CDR1 reads LGHNA; CDR2 reads YSLEER. CDR3 loop: CASSQDLGPTAEQFF. The CDR3, as DNA: TGCGCCAGCAGCCAAGATCTAGGACCTACGGCTGAGCAGTTCTTC.

The chain uses TRBV9 and TRBJ2-1, with 11 bases aligning to TRBD2. After removal of 1 base from V and 4 bases from J, the junction contained 4 bases not matched to a gene. Germline assignment: CDR1 SGDLS and CDR2 YYNGEE. The CDR3 consists of 16 residues. In DNA form, the CDR3 reads TGTGCCAGCAGCGTACAGGGGACTAGCGGATACAATGAGCAGTTCTTC. Translating it yields CASSVQGTSGYNEQFF.

The chain has TRBV13 and TRBJ2-7, with TRBD2 identical over 10 bases. V shed 5 bases, J shed 5 bases, and the junction held 21 bases outside the gene matches. Germline CDR1 reads PRHDT; CDR2 reads FYEKMQ (reference sequence). This CDR3 contains 19 residues. The CDR3 DNA is TGTGCCAGCAGCCGCCGGGGGGCTGGGCTAGCGGGAGAGGTTGACGAGCAGTACTTC. It translates to CASSRRGAGLAGEVDEQYF.

The rearrangement links TRBV7-9 to TRBJ2-4; D not resolved. In germline, CDR1 is SEHNR, CDR2 FQNEAQ (reference sequence). There are 12 residues in the CDR3. Trimming removed 5 bases at V and 6 bases at J, with 8 bases between. CDR3 region: CASSATVNIQYF. CDR3 DNA: TGTGCCAGCAGCGCAACTGTAAACATTCAGTACTTC.

The chain is built from TRBV27 and TRBJ2-3, with a tentative D call TRBD1 (6 bases). The CDR3 runs to 13 residues. Germline V gives CDR1 MNHEY, CDR2 SMNVEV (reference sequence). Trimming took 8 bases from V and 0 from J, leaving 9 bases between them. The CDR3 bases are TGTGCCAGCTGGGGACATAGCACAGATACGCAGTATTTT. Translation gives CASWGHSTDTQYF.

The rearrangement joins TRBV6-4 to TRBJ2-1; 10 bases map to TRBD2. Germline CDR1 and CDR2: MRHNA and SNTAGT. V lost 5 bases and J lost 8; bases outside the gene matches: 12. The CDR3 has 16 residues. The CDR3 DNA is TGTGCCAGCAGTCCTCCTCTAGCGGGAGTGGACGATGAGCAGTTCTTC. This translates into CASSPPLAGVDDEQFF.

The chain couples TRBV11-3 to TRBJ2-1, with a tentative D call TRBD1 (5 bases). Germline V lookup: CDR1 SGHNT, CDR2 YENEEA. The ends were cut back, 1 base at V and 7 bases at J, with 20 bases in the middle. The CDR3 extends over 17 amino acids. The CDR3 loop is CASSLGVYGTRDNEQFF. CDR3 coding DNA: TGTGCCAGCAGCTTAGGCGTTTATGGCACCAGGGATAATGAGCAGTTCTTC. The full variable domain, its missing parts supplied by reference TRBV11-3 and TRBJ2-1, is EAGVVQSPRYKIIEKKQPVAFWCNPISGHNTLYWYLQNLGQGPELLIRYENEEAVDDSQLPKDRFSAERLKGVDSTLKIQPAELGDSAVYLCASSLGVYGTRDNEQFFGPGTRLTVL.

This chain uses TRBV11-2 with TRBJ2-7; 11 bases align to TRBD1. Germline V CDR1 and CDR2: SGHAT, FQNNGV. With V trimmed by 5 bases and J by 5 bases, 8 bases remained unmatched. This CDR3 comprises 15 residues. CDR3 in DNA: TGTGCCAGCAGCCCTGCCCGGACAGGGGGCCACGAGCAGTACTTC. Its protein is CASSPARTGGHEQYF.

With regard to this clone: This CDR3 is also generated by other DNA sequences in the sample. V is TRBV2 and J is TRBJ1-2; unclear D gene. Trimming left V 6 bases short and J 6 bases short, with 11 bases between. This CDR3 contains 12 residues. Germline V lookup: CDR1 SNHLY, CDR2 FYNNEI. The CDR3 DNA follows: TGTGCCAGCAGGAAGGGCCTCGATGGCTACACCTTC. It encodes CASRKGLDGYTF. Filled out from reference TRBV2 and TRBJ1-2, the complete variable domain reads EPEVTQTPSHQVTQMGQEVILRCVPISNHLYFYWYRQILGQKVEFLVSFYNNEISEKSEIFDDQFSVERPDGSNFTLKIRSTKLEDSAMYFCASRKGLDGYTFGSGTRLTVV.

The rearrangement joins TRBV29-1 to TRBJ2-7; TRBD1 agrees at 9 bases. V was clipped by 6 bases and J by 2 bases; unmatched bases: 5. There are 13 residues in the CDR3. Germline values: CDR1 SQVTM, CDR2 ANQGSEA. The CDR3 bases are TGCAGCGTCCCCGGGACAGGGACCTACGAGCAGTACTTC. Amino acid sequence: CSVPGTGTYEQYF.

V is TRBV6-1 and J is TRBJ2-7; D is undetermined. The germline CDR1 and CDR2 sequences are MNHNS and SASEGT. Trimming left V 4 bases short and J 2 bases short, with 27 bases between. The CDR3 covers 19 residues. CDR3 DNA sequence: TGTGCCAGCAGTGCATCCTCCCCACAGAAAAGGACCGTCGCCTACGAGCAGTACTTC. Amino acid sequence: CASSASSPQKRTVAYEQYF.

The chain has TRBV5-4 and TRBJ2-3; possibly TRBD2 for D (6 bases). This CDR3 is built from 17 residues. V lost 1 base and J 1 base, leaving 16 bases between the germline ends. Germline V gives CDR1 SGHNT, CDR2 YYREEE (reference sequence). CDR3 DNA: TGTGCCAGCAGCTTGAGGAGGGTGGAGGCCCGCACAGATACGCAGTATTTT. Amino acid sequence: CASSLRRVEARTDTQYF.

V usage is TRBV19 and J usage is TRBJ2-3; a weak D match, TRBD2 (6 bases). Trimming removed 5 bases at V and 5 bases at J, with 14 bases between. The CDR3 consists of 14 residues. From germline, CDR1 is LNHDA and CDR2 SQIVND (reference sequence). The CDR3 DNA follows: TGTGCCAGTAGTTCCCCACGGCGGGGAGATACGCAGTATTTT. This codes for CASSSPRRGDTQYF.

The V gene is TRBV5-1, the J gene TRBJ2-7; no clear D gene. Germline V CDR1 and CDR2: SGHRS, YFSETQ. V lost 1 base, J lost 0 bases, and 14 bases lay in between. This CDR3 comprises 16 residues. This CDR3 reads CASSLRRGASSYEQYF. The CDR3 nucleotides are TGCGCCAGCAGCTTGCGTAGAGGTGCTAGCTCCTACGAGCAGTACTTC.

The chain combines TRBV5-1 with TRBJ1-2; D is unclear. V dropped 5 bases and J dropped 3 bases, with 11 bases sitting between them. CDR3 length equals 13 residues. CDR1 and CDR2 (germline): SGHRS, YFSETQ. For the CDR3, the DNA is TGCGCCAGCAGTGGTGCAGCATACTATGGCTACACCTTC. It codes for CASSGAAYYGYTF.

This chain uses TRBV6-1 with TRBJ1-1; TRBD1 aligns across 8 bases. This CDR3 has 13 residues. Germline CDR1 MNHNS, CDR2 SASEGT. V was clipped by 7 bases and J by 1 base; unmatched bases: 2. The CDR3 reads CASTGQGNTEAFF. CDR3 bases: TGTGCCAGCACCGGACAGGGGAACACTGAAGCTTTCTTT.

This clone was found once. This chain uses TRBV28 with TRBJ2-7; D is perhaps TRBD1 (6 bases). There are 15 residues in the CDR3. The V gene lost 6 bases and the J gene lost 4 bases, with 19 bases spanning the gap. Germline V lookup: CDR1 MDHEN, CDR2 SYDVKM. Written as DNA, the CDR3 is TGTGCCAGCAGCGGCATCAGGGGCCCCCTTTACGAGCAGTACTTC. Translation: CASSGIRGPLYEQYF.

This chain joins TRBV11-2 and TRBJ2-7; D not resolved. Germline V gene sequence: CDR1 SGHAT, CDR2 FQNNGV. Trimming removed 5 bases from V and 2 bases from J, with 19 bases in between. The length of the CDR3 is 16 residues. The CDR3 DNA reads TGTGCCAGCAGCCACTTCGTGTCCTTGACTCCCTACGAGCAGTACTTC. The encoded protein is CASSHFVSLTPYEQYF.